The 20 T cell receptor beta chains given below trace back to one sample, sequenced in a study of blood T cells in healthy people across ages. For the second PCR, which ran for roughly 6 to 12 cycles, a sample-barcoded 5' primer and a J-beta primer mix were used. TCRdb ran MiXCR on the 5' RACE reads and lists one entry per CDR3 protein. The sample includes about 1.6 million distinct CDR3 sequences, almost 35% of them seen just once. Material for sequencing was blood. The receptors derive from a woman aged 30 to 39 in good health.

This clonotype was seen more than once but under ten times. V is TRBV7-9 and J is TRBJ1-4, with D hard to call. The CDR3 is 13 residues long. The germline V and J ends were trimmed by 5 bases and 4 bases, with 8 bases remaining between them. The germline V gene has CDR1 SEHNR and CDR2 FQNEAQ (reference sequence). This chain's CDR3 is CASSALHNEKLFF. CDR3 coding DNA: TGTGCCAGCAGCGCGCTTCATAATGAAAAACTGTTTTTT.

This clonotype has only a few counts. The chain is built from TRBV27 and TRBJ2-3; D is uncertain. CDR3 length: 15 residues. The V gene lost 5 bases and the J gene lost 0 bases, with 12 bases spanning the gap. Looked up from germline, CDR1 is MNHEY and CDR2 is SMNVEV (reference sequence). The DNA for the CDR3 is TGTGCCAGCAGTCCCTACAGAGAGAGCACAGATACGCAGTATTTT. As protein: CASSPYRESTDTQYF.

The chain uses TRBV3-1 and TRBJ2-5, with D perhaps matching TRBD2 (5 bases). This CDR3 contains 16 residues. Germline CDR1 is LGHDT and CDR2 is YNNKEL (reference sequence). V lost 0 bases and J 5 bases, leaving 16 bases between the germline ends. CDR3 amino acids: CASSQDGRGQSETQYF. The DNA for the CDR3 is TGTGCCAGCAGCCAAGATGGCCGAGGGCAGAGTGAGACCCAGTACTTC.

This clonotype was detected many times. V usage is TRBV7-2 and J usage is TRBJ2-3, with 9 bases identical to TRBD1. This CDR3 region has 15 residues. The junction had 7 bases not matched to a gene; V was cut back by 4 bases and J by 5 bases. CDR1 SGHTA and CDR2 FQGNSA come from the germline V gene. CDR3 nucleotide sequence: TGTGCCAGCAGCTCAAGGGACAGGGTTGGAGATACGCAGTATTTT. As protein: CASSSRDRVGDTQYF.

The rearrangement uses TRBV28 and TRBJ2-1; possibly TRBD2 for D (5 bases). Germline-derived CDR1 and CDR2 are MDHEN and SYDVKM. The CDR3 consists of 13 residues. Trimming cost V 3 bases and J 13 bases, with 16 bases left between them. In DNA form, the CDR3 reads TGTGCCAGCAGTTTGACGGGGAAAGGATTTCAGTTCTTC. Amino acids: CASSLTGKGFQFF.

The V and J genes are TRBV6-1 and TRBJ1-1; possible D gene TRBD1, 6 bases. The germline CDR1 and CDR2 sequences are MNHNS and SASEGT. V lost 7 bases and J lost 3, with 15 bases in between. The CDR3 runs to 14 residues. Here the CDR3 DNA reads TGTGCCAGCACTAACAGGGTGGGCGACACTGAAGCTTTCTTT. It is translated as CASTNRVGDTEAFF.

This clonotype was recorded a few times. The chain has TRBV5-6 and TRBJ2-2; D may be TRBD2 (6 bases). CDR3 length: 17 amino acids. Germline values: CDR1 SGHDT, CDR2 YYEEEE. V gave up 2 bases and J gave up 6 bases, with 20 bases separating them. The CDR3 region has the DNA TGTGCCAGCAGCTTTTTTGGAGGGATGGGGCTTTCCGGGGAGCTGTTTTTT. As protein: CASSFFGGMGLSGELFF.

Concerning this clonotype: This may be a read error: a much more frequent sequence differs by one nucleotide. The gene calls are TRBV20-1 and TRBJ2-5; the match to TRBD2 covers 11 bases. Germline V gene lookup returns CDR1 DFQATT and CDR2 SNEGSKA (reference sequence). The CDR3 has 19 amino acids. The CDR3 DNA reads as TGCAGTACTAGAGACAGGAGGAGAGCAGGGACTAGCGGTCAAGAGACCCAGTACTTC. It is translated as CSTRDRRRAGTSGQETQYF.

The sample holds one count of this clonotype. The chain employs TRBV6-1 and TRBJ2-3, with D possibly TRBD2 on 6 matching bases. The CDR3 totals 16 residues. From germline, CDR1 is MNHNS and CDR2 SASEGT. The V end was cut by 6 bases, the J end by 6 bases, with 22 bases between. This CDR3 reads CASRAGGDSGADTQYF. The CDR3 nucleotides are TGTGCCAGCAGGGCTGGCGGGGACTCCGGAGCGGATACGCAGTATTTT.

This clonotype was detected only a few times. The chain has TRBV20-1 and TRBJ2-7, with no clear D. The CDR3 has 13 amino acids. The ends were cut back, 3 bases at V and 2 bases at J, with 11 bases in the middle. The germline V gene encodes CDR1 DFQATT and CDR2 SNEGSKA (reference sequence). The CDR3 here is CSARRLPTYEQYF. CDR3 DNA: TGCAGTGCTAGGCGTCTCCCGACCTACGAGCAGTACTTC.

V and J are TRBV27 and TRBJ2-1; 12 positions agree with TRBD2. Germline assignment: CDR1 MNHEY and CDR2 SMNVEV (reference sequence). V dropped 4 bases and J dropped 7; count of bases not matched to a gene: 8. This CDR3 has 16 residues. The CDR3 loop reads CASSSQETSGSNEQFF. The DNA of the CDR3 is TGTGCCAGCAGTTCGCAAGAGACTAGCGGGAGTAATGAGCAGTTCTTC.

In its sample, this clonotype was seen a few times. The chain uses TRBV5-4 and TRBJ2-3; D unclear. Trimming pared 3 bases from V and 2 bases from J, leaving 10 bases between. This CDR3 has 14 residues. CDR1 is SGHNT and CDR2 is YYREEE in the germline V gene (reference sequence). The CDR3 DNA sequence: TGTGCCAGCAGCTGGGGTGGCATCACAGATACGCAGTATTTT. Its protein is CASSWGGITDTQYF.

This clonotype was observed a handful of times. The chain employs TRBV4-1 and TRBJ2-7; TRBD2 agrees at 9 bases. The ends lost 4 bases at V and 0 bases at J; junction bases unmatched: 7. This CDR3 has 16 residues. Per germline, CDR1 MGHRA and CDR2 YSYEKL. The CDR3 DNA is TGCGCCAGCAGCCTCGGTAGCGGGGGAAACTCCTACGAGCAGTACTTC. It encodes CASSLGSGGNSYEQYF.

The chain employs TRBV4-1 and TRBJ1-1; D not certain. This CDR3 has 15 amino acids. V gave up 3 bases and J gave up 0 bases, with 11 bases separating them. CDR1 and CDR2 (germline): MGHRA, YSYEKL. CDR3 sequence: CASSHLFRMNTEAFF. Here the CDR3 DNA reads TGCGCCAGCAGCCATCTCTTCCGGATGAACACTGAAGCTTTCTTT.

The J gene is TRBJ1-1, the V gene TRBV7-3, with a weak D call TRBD1 (5 bases). The CDR3 consists of 13 residues. V was shortened by 4 bases and J by 6 bases, with 12 bases between the two germline ends. The germline CDR1 and CDR2 sequences are SGHTA and FQGTGA. CDR3 sequence (DNA): TGTGCCAGCAGCTATACAGGTGGTGCTGAAGCTTTCTTT. It encodes CASSYTGGAEAFF.

The chain carries TRBV28 and TRBJ1-6, with no clear D. This CDR3 contains 14 residues. Germline lookup yields CDR1 MDHEN and CDR2 SYDVKM. With 8 bases removed from V and 0 bases from J, the gap between germline ends came to 8 bases. The CDR3 is CASHGDSYNSPLHF. CDR3 bases: TGTGCCAGCCACGGAGACTCCTATAATTCACCCCTCCACTTT.

V is TRBV12-3 or TRBV12-4 and J is TRBJ2-3, with D maybe TRBD2 (8 bases). V gave up 4 bases and J gave up 3 bases, with 23 bases separating them. The CDR3 extends over 18 amino acids. The chain's CDR3 is CASSWIGRGLSGTDTQYF. CDR3 nucleotide sequence: TGTGCCAGCAGTTGGATCGGGAGGGGGCTCTCTGGGACAGATACGCAGTATTTT.

In the case of this clonotype: A read error may produce the germline difference seen at one junction end. The chain combines TRBV29-1 with TRBJ2-7; D remains ambiguous. The germline CDR1 and CDR2 sequences are SQVTM and ANQGSEA. There are 11 residues in the CDR3. In nucleotides, the CDR3 is TGCAGCGTTGGGACCAGCTACGGGCAGTACTTC. This encodes CSVGTSYGQYF.

The CDR3 DNA reads TGTGCCAGCTCACCACGCCCCCGCGGGACAGGGAACGAGCAGTACTTC. This sequence encodes CASSPRPRGTGNEQYF. The chain links TRBV18 to TRBJ2-7, with 9 nucleotides matching TRBD1. J lost 5 bases, V lost 1 base, and 9 bases had no gene match. The CDR3 spans 16 residues. Germline CDR1 and CDR2: KGHSH and LQKENI.

The CDR3 nucleotides read TGTGCCAGCAGACCCGGGGCCCCCGGCGCGGACTATGGCTACACCTTC. It translates to CASRPGAPGADYGYTF. This sequence joins TRBV25-1 and TRBJ1-2; D perhaps matches TRBD1 (5 bases). The V gene lost 6 bases and the J gene lost 3 bases, with 20 bases spanning the gap. The CDR3 runs 16 residues. Germline CDR1 reads MGHDK; CDR2 reads SYGVNS.